The present entry profiles one T cell receptor beta chain with its context. Authors' processing steps: Scientists estimated how many nucleated cells there were by amplifying reference gene primers. TCRdb's copy holds only in-frame clones and misses some; the assay was immunoSEQ multiplex PCR. From that table come the V and J calls and clone size; the DNA was used to work out D and trimming. The repertoire includes about 92,000 clones, about 90% of them detected once, and around 1.8% sits in the top ten. Germline V gives CDR1 LGHNA, CDR2 YNFKEQ. V lost 3 bases and J lost 6; bases outside the gene matches: 11. The CDR3 extends over 16 amino acids. This record comes from a study of blood T cell repertoires in COVID-19. Study-level information: Researchers got acute and convalescent COVID-19 samples from the United States, Italy and Spain. PBMCs, B-cell-depleted T cells, or T cells were the source of the cDNA or gDNA that made up the material.

The sequence derives from a human donor with active COVID-19. The donor label of this sample is uncertain. The V and J genes are TRBV4-2 and TRBJ2-4; 7 bases agree with TRBD2. Sequenced sample: peripheral blood. Here the CDR3 reads CASSQAFREDGNIQYF. In DNA, the CDR3 is TGTGCCAGCAGCCAGGCCTTCCGGGAGGACGGAAACATTCAGTACTTC.